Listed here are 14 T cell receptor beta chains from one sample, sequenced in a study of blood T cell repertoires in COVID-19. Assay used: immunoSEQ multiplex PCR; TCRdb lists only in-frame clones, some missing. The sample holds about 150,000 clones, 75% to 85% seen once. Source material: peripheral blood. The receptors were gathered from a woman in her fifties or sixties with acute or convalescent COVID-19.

In DNA form, the CDR3 reads TGTGCCATCAGTGTAGGAGTTACCGGGGAAGATACGCAGTATTTT. It translates to CAISVGVTGEDTQYF. V and J are TRBV10-3 and TRBJ2-3; D possibly corresponds to TRBD2 (5 bases). Germline V gene data show CDR1 as ENHRY and CDR2 as SYGVKD. This CDR3 has 15 amino acids. V was cut by 4 bases and J by 5 bases, with 16 bases left in between.

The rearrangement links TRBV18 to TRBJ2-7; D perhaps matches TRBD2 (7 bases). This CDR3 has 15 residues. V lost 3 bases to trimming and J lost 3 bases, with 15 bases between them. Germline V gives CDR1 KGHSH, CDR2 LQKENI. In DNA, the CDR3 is TGTGCCAGCTCACCTTCGCTGGGAGGGGGCTACGAGCAGTACTTC. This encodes CASSPSLGGGYEQYF.

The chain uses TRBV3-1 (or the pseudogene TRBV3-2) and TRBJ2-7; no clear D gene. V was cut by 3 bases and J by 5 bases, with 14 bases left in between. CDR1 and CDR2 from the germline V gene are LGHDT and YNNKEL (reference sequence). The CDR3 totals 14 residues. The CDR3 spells CASSHALTMDEQYF. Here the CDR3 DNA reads TGTGCCAGCAGCCACGCCTTGACAATGGACGAGCAGTACTTC.

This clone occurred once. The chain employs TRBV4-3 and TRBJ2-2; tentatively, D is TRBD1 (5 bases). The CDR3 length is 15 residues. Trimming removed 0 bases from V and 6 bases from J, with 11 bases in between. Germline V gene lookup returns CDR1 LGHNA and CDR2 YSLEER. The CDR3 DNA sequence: TGCGCCAGCAGCCAAGAACCCCAGGGTCCCGGGGAGCTGTTTTTT. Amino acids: CASSQEPQGPGELFF.

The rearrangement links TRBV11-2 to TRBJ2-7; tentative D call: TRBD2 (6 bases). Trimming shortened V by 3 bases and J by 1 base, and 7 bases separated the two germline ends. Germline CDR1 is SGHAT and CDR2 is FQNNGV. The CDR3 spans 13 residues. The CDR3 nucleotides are TGTGCCAGCAGCTTCGGGGGTTCCTACGAGCAGTACTTC. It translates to CASSFGGSYEQYF.

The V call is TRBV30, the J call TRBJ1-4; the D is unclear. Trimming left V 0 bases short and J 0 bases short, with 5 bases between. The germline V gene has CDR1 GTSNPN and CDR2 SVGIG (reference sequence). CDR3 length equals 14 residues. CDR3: CAWSVSATNEKLFF. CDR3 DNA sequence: TGTGCCTGGAGTGTCAGCGCAACTAATGAAAAACTGTTTTTT.

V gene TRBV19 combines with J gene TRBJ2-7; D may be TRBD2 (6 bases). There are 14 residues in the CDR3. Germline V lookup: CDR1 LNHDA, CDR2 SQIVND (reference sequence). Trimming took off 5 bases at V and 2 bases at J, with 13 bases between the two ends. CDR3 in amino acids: CASSADYDPYEQYF. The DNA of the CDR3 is TGTGCCAGTAGTGCGGACTACGACCCCTACGAGCAGTACTTC.

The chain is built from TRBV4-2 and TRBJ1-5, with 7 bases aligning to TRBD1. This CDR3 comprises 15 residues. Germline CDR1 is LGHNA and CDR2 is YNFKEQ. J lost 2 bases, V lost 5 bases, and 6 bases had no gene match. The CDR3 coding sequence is TGTGCCAGCAGCAAGATCACAGGGGGCAATCAGCCCCAGCATTTT. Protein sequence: CASSKITGGNQPQHF.

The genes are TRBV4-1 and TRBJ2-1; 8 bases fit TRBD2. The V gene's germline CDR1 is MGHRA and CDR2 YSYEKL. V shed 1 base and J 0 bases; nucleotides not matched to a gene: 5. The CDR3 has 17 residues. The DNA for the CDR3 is TGCGCCAGCAGCCAAGGTAGCGGGAAGAGCTCCTACAATGAGCAGTTCTTC. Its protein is CASSQGSGKSSYNEQFF.

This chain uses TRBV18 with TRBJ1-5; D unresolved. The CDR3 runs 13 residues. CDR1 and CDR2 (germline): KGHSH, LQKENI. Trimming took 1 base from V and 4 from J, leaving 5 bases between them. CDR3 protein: CASSPQLNQPQHF. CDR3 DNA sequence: TGTGCCAGCTCACCACAGCTTAATCAGCCCCAGCATTTT.

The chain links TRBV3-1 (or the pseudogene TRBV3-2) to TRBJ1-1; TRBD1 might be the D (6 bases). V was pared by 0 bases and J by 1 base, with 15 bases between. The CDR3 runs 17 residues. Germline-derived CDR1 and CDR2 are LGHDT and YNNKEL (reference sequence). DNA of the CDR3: TGTGCCAGCAGCCAAGATCTTGGGAGGGGGGGGAACACTGAAGCTTTCTTT. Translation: CASSQDLGRGGNTEAFF.

CDR3 sequence: CASSRLAGDVLGNEQFF. The CDR3 DNA sequence: TGTGCCAGCAGCCGACTAGCGGGGGACGTCTTGGGCAATGAGCAGTTCTTC. This chain links TRBV14 with TRBJ2-1; 12 bases match TRBD2. The CDR3 is 17 residues long. CDR1 SGHDN and CDR2 FVKESK come from the germline V gene. J lost 6 bases, V lost 4 bases, and 10 bases had no gene match. The complete variable domain, with remaining parts taken from reference TRBV14 and TRBJ2-1, reads EAGVTQFPSHSVIEKGQTVTLRCDPISGHDNLYWYRRVMGKEIKFLLHFVKESKQDESGMPNNRFLAERTGGTYSTLKVQPAELEDSGVYFCASSRLAGDVLGNEQFFGPGTRLTVL.

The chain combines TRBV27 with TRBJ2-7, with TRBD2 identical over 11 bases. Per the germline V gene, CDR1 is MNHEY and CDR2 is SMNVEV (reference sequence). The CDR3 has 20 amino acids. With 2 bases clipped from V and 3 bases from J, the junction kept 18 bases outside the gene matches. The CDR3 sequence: CASSLRRRVLAGGSDYEQYF. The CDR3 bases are TGTGCCAGCAGTTTAAGGCGTCGCGTTCTAGCGGGAGGTTCAGACTACGAGCAGTACTTC.

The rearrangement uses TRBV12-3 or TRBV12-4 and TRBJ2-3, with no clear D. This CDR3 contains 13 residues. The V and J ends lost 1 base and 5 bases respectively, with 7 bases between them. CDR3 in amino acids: CASSLGTRDTQYF. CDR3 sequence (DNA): TGTGCCAGCAGTTTAGGAACACGAGATACGCAGTATTTT.